This T cell receptor beta chain was captured by sequencing in a study of T cell responses to AZD1222 COVID-19 vaccine. For the study at large: Some second doses came at about 4 weeks and others at about 12 weeks; these were pooled.

TCRdb's copy holds only in-frame clones and misses some; the assay was immunoSEQ multiplex PCR. The sample yields 170,000 or so clones, around nine tenths seen once. As to this clone: Its target is not known.

CDR3 size: 13 residues. Germline V gives CDR1 MDHEN, CDR2 SYDVKM. V was clipped by 3 bases and J by 6 bases; unmatched bases: 0. General study findings and limits: The study sampled repertoires only after the peak T cell response. Two doses of AZD1222 preceded a rise in Spike-specific TCR breadth and depth.

The clonotype originates from an adult in good health. The specimen comprised peripheral blood, sampled on day 0 of AZD1222 vaccination. The rearrangement joins TRBV28 to TRBJ1-4; TRBD1 matches at 8 bases. CDR3 in amino acids: CASSFRGHEKLFF. CDR3 coding DNA: TGTGCCAGCAGTTTCAGGGGGCATGAAAAACTGTTTTTT.